This TCR beta chain appears in the sequencing data of a study of blood T cell repertoires in COVID-19 (dated by TCRdb to 2018 to 2020). With respect to the entire study: The collaborator samples originated in the United States, Italy and Spain and spanned the acute and convalescent phases of COVID-19. Subjects who had been exposed to COVID-19, were actively infected with it, or had recovered from it provided the deeply sampled blood TCRbeta repertoires that made up the dataset. The prospective study material was composed of cDNA or gDNA derived from T cells, B-cell-depleted T cells, or PBMCs. A freely available public database, intended as a resource for researchers studying the immune response to SARS-CoV-2, is where the repertoires were released. The samples were drawn from two sources: the first 160 participants of the ongoing ImmuneRACE study, and over 1,000 subjects contributed by 6 global collaborators. HLA class I and class II types, where available, came from metadata supplied by the sample provider rather than from assay-based typing. A de-identified subject ID, COVID-19 status, age in years and sex were almost always included in the sample metadata. Overall study results and their limits: Clinical and demographic metadata were provided uncurated, with the amount varying by source and participant.

Whole blood was collected in K2EDTA tubes by collaborating institutions according to the institutions' own protocols. Collaborator samples were shipped for TCRbeta analysis as frozen whole blood, isolated PBMCs, or DNA extracted from either sample type. Note on this clone: It has no known antigen specificity. Qualities for individual bases were not recorded, and no much larger clone is one base off.

TCRbeta CDR3 regions were amplified from genomic DNA using the immunoSEQ Assay, a bias-controlled multiplex PCR. The authors' pipeline ran thus. The number of nucleated cells in each sample was estimated by amplification of reference gene primers within the assay. To quantify the absolute abundance of each unique TCRbeta CDR3 rearrangement, sequence reads were collapsed and filtered. Productive Simpson clonality was computed per sample as the square root of Simpson's diversity index over productive rearrangements. Held by TCRdb, this immuneACCESS table contains in-frame sequences only and omits some clones. Under half of the omission traces to an unresolved V gene where checked; the cause of the rest is unknown. V and J calls and clone size are copied from that table; D and trimming were computed from the DNA. The table for this sample lists approximately 200,000 clones; 65% to 85% of them were counted only once. The leading ten clones occupy roughly 5% of the sample.

The junction shows trimming of 1 base on V and 8 bases on J, plus 17 bases between the germline ends. Including cysteine and phenylalanine, the CDR3 has 15 amino acids. Of the read, only the CDR3 DNA is kept; its 45 bases are in frame from base 1. The germline V gene (reference sequence) specifies SEHNR as CDR1 and FQNEAQ as CDR2. Sequenced material: peripheral blood. The chain uses TRBV7-9 and TRBJ1-2; the D gene assignment is ambiguous. This clonotype was sampled from a young woman with acute or convalescent COVID-19. The DNA reads as follows: TGTGCCAGCAGCTTAGATATTCCCTCCTTCGGGGGCTACACCTTC. It encodes CASSLDIPSFGGYTF.